This is a list of T cell receptor beta chains from one sample in a study of vaccination effects on CD4 cells after COVID-19. Libraries were prepared by immunoSEQ multiplex PCR; TCRdb keeps only in-frame clonotypes and omits some of them. This sample has 64,000 or so clones; under 80% occur once, and the top ten carry 1.5% to 2.5%. These receptors have no known antigen. The source was CD4+ T cells from PBMCs cultured with HCoV-OC43 spike peptides, collected after COVID-19 vaccination. These receptors were obtained from a human donor who received a COVID-19 vaccine. The CDR3 runs from the conserved cysteine through the conserved F or W. A D gene is named only where the DNA matches it firmly. Expanded clones get a size class; other rows say once, few or many, or leave the size out.

abundance	d_gene	v_gene	j_gene	CDR3nt	CDR3aa
.	.	TRBV2	TRBJ2-6	TGTGCCAGCGGTCCTACTGGGGGGGCCAACGTCCTGACTTTC	CASGPTGGANVLTF
.	.	TRBV18	TRBJ2-3	TGTGCCAGCTCACCACAAACAGGGAGGACAGATACGCAGTATTTT	CASSPQTGRTDTQYF
.	TRBD1	TRBV7-7	TRBJ2-5	TGTGCCAGCAGCTTAGGGCTAGGGACAGGGCGAGTAGAGACCCAGTACTTC	CASSLGLGTGRVETQYF
.	.	TRBV28	TRBJ2-5	TGTGCCAGCAGCCTTCGGGGAAAGTGGCTAGCGAACAACCAAGAGACCCAGTACTTC	CASSLRGKWLANNQETQYF
few	.	TRBV19	TRBJ1-1	TGTGCCAGTAGTGTACAGGTTGTGAACACTGAAGCTTTCTTT	CASSVQVVNTEAFF
.	.	TRBV29-1	TRBJ2-3	TGCAGCGTGGATGACAGTACGTCCTCAGATACGCAGTATTTT	CSVDDSTSSDTQYF
once	.	TRBV6-5	TRBJ1-2	TGTGCCAGCAGGACCCACGGGGATTTCAATGGCTACACCTTC	CASRTHGDFNGYTF
few	.	TRBV5-1	TRBJ2-5	TGCGCCAGCAGCTTGGTATTGGGGGGAGAGACCCAGTACTTC	CASSLVLGGETQYF
.	.	TRBV11-2	TRBJ1-3	TGTGCCAGCAGCTTAGGACCCCGGTCGGCTGGAAACACCATATATTTT	CASSLGPRSAGNTIYF
.	TRBD1	TRBV3-1/TRBV3-2	TRBJ1-3	TGTGCTAGCAGCCAAGGACAGGCCTCTGGAAACACCATATATTTT	CASSQGQASGNTIYF
.	TRBD1	TRBV28	TRBJ1-2	TGTGCCAGCAGTCGACAGGGAAGCTATGGCTACACCTTC	CASSRQGSYGYTF
.	.	TRBV6-6	TRBJ2-3	TGTGCCAGCGGGTCAACGACAGATACGCAGTATTTT	CASGSTTDTQYF
.	.	TRBV12-3/TRBV12-4	TRBJ2-1	TGTGCCAGCAGCAGGGCCTCCTACAATGAGCAGTTCTTC	CASSRASYNEQFF
.	TRBD1	TRBV5-5	TRBJ2-2	TGTGCCAGCAGCTTGGCAGGGGGGAACACCGGGGAGCTGTTTTTT	CASSLAGGNTGELFF
.	.	TRBV6-5	TRBJ2-3	TGTGCCAGCAGTTACTCGATCAGGGGCACAGATACGCAGTATTTT	CASSYSIRGTDTQYF
few	TRBD1	TRBV7-3	TRBJ2-2	TGTGCCAGCAGCAGGGGACAGGGGGTGAACACCGGGGAGCTGTTTTTT	CASSRGQGVNTGELFF
few	.	TRBV19	TRBJ1-2	TGTGCCAGTAGTCCCCAGATGGGGAGCGGTGGCTACACCTTC	CASSPQMGSGGYTF
.	.	TRBV27	TRBJ1-1	TGTGCCAGCAGTTGGGCCACGGCAACTGAAGCTTTCTTT	CASSWATATEAFF
once	.	TRBV5-1	TRBJ1-2	TGCGCCAGCAGCCGGGAGGGGGTTAACTATGGCTACACCTTC	CASSREGVNYGYTF
.	.	TRBV7-3	TRBJ2-1	TGTGCCAGCTCCTGGTTTGGGGGTGAGCAGTTCTTC	CASSWFGGEQFF
.	.	TRBV7-3	TRBJ2-1	TGTGCCAGCAGTCCCGCGGCGGCCTCCTACAATGAGCAGTTCTTC	CASSPAAASYNEQFF
.	TRBD1	TRBV18	TRBJ1-4	TGTGCCAGCTCACCGTCCGGGACAGGGGGCGGAGGAGTGGAAAAACTGTTTTTT	CASSPSGTGGGGVEKLFF
.	.	TRBV6-5	TRBJ1-3	TGTGCCAGCAGTTACGAGGCTCCCCAGGGTGGAAACACCATATATTTT	CASSYEAPQGGNTIYF
.	TRBD2	TRBV19	TRBJ2-3	TGTGCCAGTAGTGTCCCTTCTAGCGGGGGGGCGAGAGATACGCAGTATTTT	CASSVPSSGGARDTQYF
once	TRBD1	TRBV2	TRBJ1-4	TGTGCCAGCACCCTTCTGGGGGGACAGATTAATGAAAAACTGTTTTTT	CASTLLGGQINEKLFF
.	TRBD1	TRBV18	TRBJ1-5	TGTGCCAGCTCACAACGGGGACAGGGGAGAATGGTTAGACAGCCCCAGCATTTT	CASSQRGQGRMVRQPQHF
.	.	TRBV29-1	TRBJ1-3	TGCAGCGTTGAAAGGGGACTAAGTGGAAACACCATATATTTT	CSVERGLSGNTIYF
.	TRBD2	TRBV20-1	TRBJ2-3	TGCAGTGCTAGTCACCCGGGGGGTACGCAGTATTTT	CSASHPGGTQYF
.	TRBD2	TRBV19	TRBJ2-1	TGTGCCAGTAGTATAGGAAGGCGACTAGCGACCAATGAGCAGTTCTTC	CASSIGRRLATNEQFF
once	.	TRBV4-3	TRBJ1-4	TGCGCCAGCAGCCAAAAGACGGTTAAAGCTAATGAAAAACTGTTTTTT	CASSQKTVKANEKLFF
.	.	TRBV19	TRBJ1-2	TGTGCCAGTAGTATTGGAGTCGTTAACTATGGCTACACCTTC	CASSIGVVNYGYTF
once	.	TRBV5-1	TRBJ2-2	TGCGCCAGCAGCTTGTTAGGGGCCTTGGCCACCGGGGAGCTGTTTTTT	CASSLLGALATGELFF
.	.	TRBV6-5	TRBJ2-5	TGTGCCTCCGGAGGCGACCTTCAAGAGACCCAGTACTTC	CASGGDLQETQYF
.	.	TRBV7-2	TRBJ1-1	TGTGCCAGCAGCTATGGGGATAAGGGAACTGAAGCTTTCTTT	CASSYGDKGTEAFF
.	.	TRBV7-3	TRBJ2-1	TGTGCCAGCAGCTCCCTGGGTACGGGGGATGAGCAGTTCTTC	CASSSLGTGDEQFF
.	.	TRBV5-8	TRBJ2-3	TGTGCCAGCCCTAACTGGCGGGGAGCGGCGGATACGCAGTATTTT	CASPNWRGAADTQYF
.	TRBD1	TRBV29-1	TRBJ2-3	TGCAGCGTAGCGGACAGGCCCGAGCGCACAGATACGCAGTATTTT	CSVADRPERTDTQYF
.	TRBD2	TRBV29-1	TRBJ2-5	TGCAGCGGGCGCGGGCGGGGGGCGTACCAAGAGACCCAGTACTTC	CSGRGRGAYQETQYF
.	.	TRBV24-1	TRBJ2-2	TGTGCCACCAGTGATCCCCAGGAACCCACCGGGGAGCTGTTTTTT	CATSDPQEPTGELFF
.	TRBD2	TRBV7-2	TRBJ2-5	TGTGCCAGCAGCCAAGGACTAGCAGGAGAGACCCAGTACTTC	CASSQGLAGETQYF
.	TRBD1	TRBV7-2	TRBJ2-5	TGTGCCAGCAGCTCAACCAGAGGGACAGGACGTGAGACCCAGTACTTC	CASSSTRGTGRETQYF
.	.	TRBV21-1	TRBJ2-2	TGTGCCAGCAGCAAAGTTGGGCACGGGGAGCTGTTTTTT	CASSKVGHGELFF
.	.	TRBV5-1	TRBJ1-4	TGCGCCAGCAGCTTGGGGGACACAAGTTCTGGTAATGAAAAACTGTTTTTT	CASSLGDTSSGNEKLFF
.	.	TRBV30	TRBJ2-1	TGTGCCTGGACCCCGGGGGCAAGAGACTACAATGAGCAGTTCTTC	CAWTPGARDYNEQFF
few	TRBD2	TRBV4-2	TRBJ2-5	TGTGCCAGCAGCCAAGGGCTAGCGGGGGCCTCGTACCAAGAGACCCAGTACTTC	CASSQGLAGASYQETQYF
.	.	TRBV27	TRBJ1-6	TGTGCCAGCAGTTTAGACTTTACGTTCAATTCACCCCTCCACTTT	CASSLDFTFNSPLHF
once	.	TRBV24-1	TRBJ1-5	TGTGCCACCAGTGATCCCACAGATAGCAATCAGCCCCAGCATTTT	CATSDPTDSNQPQHF
.	TRBD1	TRBV6-5	TRBJ1-1	TGTGCCAGCACCACCCAGGGGGGGGTAGGCACTGAAGCTTTCTTT	CASTTQGGVGTEAFF
few	.	TRBV30	TRBJ1-2	TGTGCCTCAACTCCACCAGGGTTCATATATGGCTACACCTTC	CASTPPGFIYGYTF
.	.	TRBV24-1	TRBJ1-4	TGTGCCACCAGTGAAGGGGGTGGTGAAAAACTGTTTTTT	CATSEGGGEKLFF
.	TRBD1	TRBV11-2	TRBJ2-5	TGTGCCAGCAGCTTAGGGGACAGGGTGTCGGAGAAAGAGACCCAGTACTTC	CASSLGDRVSEKETQYF
.	TRBD1	TRBV29-1	TRBJ1-2	TGCAGCGCAACTTTTCCCGGGACAGGGTCCTATGGCTACACCTTC	CSATFPGTGSYGYTF
once	.	TRBV7-9	TRBJ2-3	TGTGCCAGCAGCTTTGGACAGGAGGGGGATACGCAGTATTTT	CASSFGQEGDTQYF
.	.	TRBV6-1	TRBJ1-3	TGTGCCAGCAGTGAACAGGGAGACACCATATATTTT	CASSEQGDTIYF
.	.	TRBV5-8	TRBJ1-3	TGTGCCAGCAGCCGTGGGGGGGGCGCGAGTGGAAACACCATATATTTT	CASSRGGGASGNTIYF
once	.	TRBV10-2	TRBJ2-5	TGCGCCAGCAGTGAGTGGGGTCGGGGAATCTTTCAAGAGACCCAGTACTTC	CASSEWGRGIFQETQYF
.	.	TRBV6-5	TRBJ1-2	TGTGCCAGCAGTTACAAAGGGCCCAGTGGCTACACCTTC	CASSYKGPSGYTF
.	.	TRBV6-5	TRBJ1-3	TGTGCCAGCAGTCCACAAGTCTCTGGAAACACCATATATTTT	CASSPQVSGNTIYF